These 7 T cell receptor beta chains share one sample of origin, sequenced in a study of neurological immune-mediated disorders. A single record per CDR3 protein comes from TCRdb applying MiXCR to the 5' RACE reads. The data hold 66,000 or so distinct CDR3 sequences, with around 5% observed a single time. Input material: PBMCs. The receptors stem from a woman aged 30 to 39 with multiple sclerosis.

The chain carries TRBV5-1 and TRBJ1-1; TRBD1 is a possible D gene (6 bases). Germline CDR1 reads SGHRS; CDR2 reads YFSETQ. V was clipped by 4 bases and J by 1 base, with 14 bases between them. The CDR3 consists of 15 residues. The CDR3 DNA reads TGCGCCAGCAGCAACCAGGGGAATTCGAACACTGAAGCTTTCTTT. Its protein product is CASSNQGNSNTEAFF.

The chain employs TRBV30 and TRBJ1-1; D perhaps matches TRBD1 (5 bases). With 2 bases removed from V and 4 bases from J, the gap between germline ends came to 11 bases. The CDR3 is made up of 13 amino acids. The germline CDR1 and CDR2 sequences are GTSNPN and SVGIG (reference sequence). Here the CDR3 reads CAWSRDRFTEAFF. As DNA, the CDR3 is TGTGCCTGGAGTAGGGACCGCTTCACTGAAGCTTTCTTT.

This clonotype was counted ten times or more. V usage is TRBV24-1 and J usage is TRBJ2-5, with D possibly being TRBD2 (6 bases). Looked up from germline, CDR1 is KGHDR and CDR2 is SFDVKD. The CDR3 length is 13 residues. V gave up 4 bases and J gave up 2 bases, with 7 bases separating them. The CDR3 region has the DNA TGTGCCACCAGTGACGGAGGGCAAGAGACCCAGTACTTC. Translation: CATSDGGQETQYF.

The J gene is TRBJ1-2, the V gene TRBV12-3 or TRBV12-4; weak D call: TRBD1 (5 bases). The CDR3 sequence is 13 residues long. The V and J ends lost 3 bases and 5 bases respectively, with 10 bases between them. The CDR3 reads CASSLGQRYGYTF. The CDR3 nucleotides read TGTGCCAGCAGTTTGGGGCAGCGATATGGCTACACCTTC.

There are many counts of this clonotype. The chain carries TRBV3-1 and TRBJ2-3; 9 bases map to TRBD2. The CDR3 contains 16 residues. Germline CDR1 is LGHDT and CDR2 is YNNKEL (reference sequence). The trim removed 1 base at V and 5 bases at J, leaving 7 bases unmatched. CDR3 region: CASSQAGGGAGDTQYF. CDR3 in DNA: TGTGCCAGCAGCCAAGCGGGCGGGGGGGCCGGAGATACGCAGTATTTT.

This clonotype was seen ten or more times. The V gene is TRBV12-3 or TRBV12-4, the J gene TRBJ1-1; D call uncertain. Trimming removed 3 bases at V and 1 base at J, with 9 bases between. This CDR3 comprises 14 residues. CDR3 region: CASSLAGPNTEAFF. The DNA of the CDR3 is TGTGCCAGCAGTTTGGCAGGCCCGAACACTGAAGCTTTCTTT.

This chain joins TRBV3-1 and TRBJ1-2; possible D gene TRBD1, 6 bases. The CDR3 is made up of 15 amino acids. V was clipped by 3 bases and J by 1 base, with 12 bases between them. In germline, CDR1 is LGHDT, CDR2 YNNKEL (reference sequence). CDR3 in DNA: TGTGCCAGCAGCCAGGGGACAAACCGTAACTATGGCTACACCTTC. Its protein product is CASSQGTNRNYGYTF.